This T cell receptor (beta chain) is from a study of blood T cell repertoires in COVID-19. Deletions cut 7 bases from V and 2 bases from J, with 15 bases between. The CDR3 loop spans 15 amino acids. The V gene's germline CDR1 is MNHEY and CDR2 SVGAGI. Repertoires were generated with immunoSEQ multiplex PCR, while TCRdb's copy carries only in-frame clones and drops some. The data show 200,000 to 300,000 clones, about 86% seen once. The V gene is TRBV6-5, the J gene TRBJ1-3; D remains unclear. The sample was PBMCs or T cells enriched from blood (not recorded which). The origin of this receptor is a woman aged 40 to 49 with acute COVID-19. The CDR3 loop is CASTRRGETGNTIYF. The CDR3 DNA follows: TGTGCCAGCACCCGGCGGGGAGAGACTGGAAACACCATATATTTT.